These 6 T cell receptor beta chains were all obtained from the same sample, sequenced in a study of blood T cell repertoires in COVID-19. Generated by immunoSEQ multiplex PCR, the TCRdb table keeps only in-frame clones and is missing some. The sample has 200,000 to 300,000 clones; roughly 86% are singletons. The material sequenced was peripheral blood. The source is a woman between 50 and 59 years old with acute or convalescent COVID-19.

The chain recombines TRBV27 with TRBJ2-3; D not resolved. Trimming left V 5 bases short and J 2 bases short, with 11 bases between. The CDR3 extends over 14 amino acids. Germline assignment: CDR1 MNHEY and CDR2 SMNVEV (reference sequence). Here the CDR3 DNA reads TGTGCCAGCAGTCTATACACCGACACAGATACGCAGTATTTT. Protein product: CASSLYTDTDTQYF.

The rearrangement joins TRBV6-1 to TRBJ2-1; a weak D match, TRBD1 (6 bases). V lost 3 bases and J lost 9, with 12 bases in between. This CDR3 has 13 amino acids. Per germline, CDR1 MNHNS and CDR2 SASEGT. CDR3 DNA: TGTGCCAGCAGTGACAGGGGAGTTCGTGAGCAGTTCTTC. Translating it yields CASSDRGVREQFF.

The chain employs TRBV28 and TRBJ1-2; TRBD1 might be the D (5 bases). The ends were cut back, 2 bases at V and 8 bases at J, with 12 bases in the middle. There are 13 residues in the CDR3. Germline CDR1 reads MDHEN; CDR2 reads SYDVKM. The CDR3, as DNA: TGTGCCAGCAGTTTACAGGGAGGGGAAGGCTACACCTTC. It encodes CASSLQGGEGYTF.

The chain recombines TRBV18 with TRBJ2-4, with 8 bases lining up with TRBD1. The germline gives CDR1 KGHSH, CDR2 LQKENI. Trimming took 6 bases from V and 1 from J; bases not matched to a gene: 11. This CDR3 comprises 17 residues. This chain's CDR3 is CASSRSGTGGAKNIQYF. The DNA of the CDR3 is TGTGCCAGCTCGCGGTCCGGAACAGGGGGGGCCAAAAACATTCAGTACTTC.

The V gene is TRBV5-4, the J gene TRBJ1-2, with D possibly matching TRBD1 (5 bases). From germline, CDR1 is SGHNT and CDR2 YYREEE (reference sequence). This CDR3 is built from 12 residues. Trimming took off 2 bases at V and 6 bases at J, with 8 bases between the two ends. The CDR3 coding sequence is TGTGCCAGCAGCTTTGCAGGGAATGGCTACACCTTC. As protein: CASSFAGNGYTF.

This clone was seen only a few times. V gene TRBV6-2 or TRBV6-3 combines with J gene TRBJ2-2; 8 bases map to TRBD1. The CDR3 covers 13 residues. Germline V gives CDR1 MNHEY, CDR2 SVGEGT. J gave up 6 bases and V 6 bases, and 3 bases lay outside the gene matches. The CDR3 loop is CASSRTGPGELFF. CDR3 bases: TGTGCCAGCAGCCGGACAGGGCCCGGGGAGCTGTTTTTT.